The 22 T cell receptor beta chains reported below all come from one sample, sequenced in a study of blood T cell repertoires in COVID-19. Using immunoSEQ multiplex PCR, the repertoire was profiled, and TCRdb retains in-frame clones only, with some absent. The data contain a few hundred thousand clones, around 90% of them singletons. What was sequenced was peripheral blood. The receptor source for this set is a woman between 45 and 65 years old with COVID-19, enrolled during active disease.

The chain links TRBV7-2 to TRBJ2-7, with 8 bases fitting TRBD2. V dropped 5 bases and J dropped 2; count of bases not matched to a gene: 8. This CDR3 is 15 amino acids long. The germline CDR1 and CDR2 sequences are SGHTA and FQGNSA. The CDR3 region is CASSPGAGGTYEQYF. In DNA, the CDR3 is TGTGCCAGCAGCCCTGGGGCGGGGGGAACCTACGAGCAGTACTTC.

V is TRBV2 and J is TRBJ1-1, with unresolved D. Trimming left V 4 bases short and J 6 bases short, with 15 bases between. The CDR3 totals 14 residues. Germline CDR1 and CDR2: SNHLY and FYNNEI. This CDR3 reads CASSARVSGSEAFF. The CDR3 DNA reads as TGTGCCAGCAGTGCCCGGGTGAGTGGTTCTGAAGCTTTCTTT.

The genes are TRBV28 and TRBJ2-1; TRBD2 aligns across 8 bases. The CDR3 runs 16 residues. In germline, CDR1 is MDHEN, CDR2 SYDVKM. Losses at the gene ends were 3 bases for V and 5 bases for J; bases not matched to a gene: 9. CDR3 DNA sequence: TGTGCCAGCAGTTTTCTTTGGCGGGAGGTAAACAATGAGCAGTTCTTC. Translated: CASSFLWREVNNEQFF. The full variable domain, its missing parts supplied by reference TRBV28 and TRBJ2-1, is DVKVTQSSRYLVKRTGEKVFLECVQDMDHENMFWYRQDPGLGLRLIYFSYDVKMKEKGDIPEGYSVSREKKERFSLILESASTNQTSMYLCASSFLWREVNNEQFFGPGTRLTVL.

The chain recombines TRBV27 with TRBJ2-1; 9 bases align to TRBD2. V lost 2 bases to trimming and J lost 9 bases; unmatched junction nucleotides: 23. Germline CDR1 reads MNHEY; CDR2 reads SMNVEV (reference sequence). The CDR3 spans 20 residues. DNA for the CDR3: TGTGCCAGCAGTTTAAGGAGTGGAGCTAGCGGGATCCCTAAGATTAGTGAGCAGTTCTTC. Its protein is CASSLRSGASGIPKISEQFF.

CDR3 loop: CASSQGPQFSYEQYF. CDR3 in DNA: TGCGCCAGCAGCCAAGGTCCACAGTTCTCCTACGAGCAGTACTTC. The V gene is TRBV4-3, the J gene TRBJ2-7, with unresolved D. The CDR3 loop spans 15 amino acids. Trimming removed 1 base from V and 0 bases from J, with 10 bases in between. Per germline, CDR1 LGHNA and CDR2 YSLEER.

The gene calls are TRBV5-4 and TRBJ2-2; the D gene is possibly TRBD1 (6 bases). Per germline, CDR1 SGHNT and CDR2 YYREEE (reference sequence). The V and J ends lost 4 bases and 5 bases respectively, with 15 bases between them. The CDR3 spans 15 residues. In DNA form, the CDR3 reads TGTGCCAGCAGCCTACAGGGACGGAGGACCGGGGAGCTGTTTTTT. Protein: CASSLQGRRTGELFF.

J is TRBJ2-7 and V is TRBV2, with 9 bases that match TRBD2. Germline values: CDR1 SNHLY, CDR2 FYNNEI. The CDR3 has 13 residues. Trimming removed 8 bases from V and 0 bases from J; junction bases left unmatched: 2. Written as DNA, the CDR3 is TGTGCCAGCTTTAGCGGGAGCTCCTACGAGCAGTACTTC. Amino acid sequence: CASFSGSSYEQYF.

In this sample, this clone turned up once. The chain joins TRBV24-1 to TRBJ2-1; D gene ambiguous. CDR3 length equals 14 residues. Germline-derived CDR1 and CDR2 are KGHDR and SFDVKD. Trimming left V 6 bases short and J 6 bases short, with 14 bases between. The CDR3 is CATSIPASGNEQFF. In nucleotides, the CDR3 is TGTGCCACCAGTATCCCGGCGTCGGGCAATGAGCAGTTCTTC.

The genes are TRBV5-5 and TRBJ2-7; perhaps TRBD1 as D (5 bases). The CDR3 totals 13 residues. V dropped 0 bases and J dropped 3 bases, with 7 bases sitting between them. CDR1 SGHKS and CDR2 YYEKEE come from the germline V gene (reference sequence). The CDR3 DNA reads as TGTGCCAGCAGCTTGGCAGGGTTCTACGAGCAGTACTTC. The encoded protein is CASSLAGFYEQYF.

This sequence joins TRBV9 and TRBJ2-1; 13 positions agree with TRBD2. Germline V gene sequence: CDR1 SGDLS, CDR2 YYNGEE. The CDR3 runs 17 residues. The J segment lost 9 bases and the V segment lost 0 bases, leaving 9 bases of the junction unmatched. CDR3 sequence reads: CASSVVGGLAGQGEQFF. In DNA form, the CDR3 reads TGTGCCAGCAGCGTAGTCGGGGGACTAGCGGGACAAGGTGAGCAGTTCTTC.

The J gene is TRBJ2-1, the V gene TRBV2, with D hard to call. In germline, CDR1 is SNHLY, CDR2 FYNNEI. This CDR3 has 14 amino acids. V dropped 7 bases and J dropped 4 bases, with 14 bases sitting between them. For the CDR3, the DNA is TGTGCCAGCACCCATGTCCCCCAATACAATGAGCAGTTCTTC. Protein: CASTHVPQYNEQFF. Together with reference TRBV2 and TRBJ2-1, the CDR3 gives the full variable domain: EPEVTQTPSHQVTQMGQEVILRCVPISNHLYFYWYRQILGQKVEFLVSFYNNEISEKSEIFDDQFSVERPDGSNFTLKIRSTKLEDSAMYFCASTHVPQYNEQFFGPGTRLTVL.

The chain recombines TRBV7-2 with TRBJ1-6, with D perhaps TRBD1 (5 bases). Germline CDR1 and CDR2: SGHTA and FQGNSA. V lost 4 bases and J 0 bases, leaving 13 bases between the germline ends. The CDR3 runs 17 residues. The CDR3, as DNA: TGTGCCAGCAGCTCCGACAGCACGAGCTCCTATAATTCACCCCTCCACTTT. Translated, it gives CASSSDSTSSYNSPLHF.

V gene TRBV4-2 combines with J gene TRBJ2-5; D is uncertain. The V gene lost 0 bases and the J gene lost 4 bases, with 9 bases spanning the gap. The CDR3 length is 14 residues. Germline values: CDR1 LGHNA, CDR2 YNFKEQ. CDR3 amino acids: CASSQDVARETQYF. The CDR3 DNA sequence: TGTGCCAGCAGCCAAGATGTTGCGAGAGAGACCCAGTACTTC.

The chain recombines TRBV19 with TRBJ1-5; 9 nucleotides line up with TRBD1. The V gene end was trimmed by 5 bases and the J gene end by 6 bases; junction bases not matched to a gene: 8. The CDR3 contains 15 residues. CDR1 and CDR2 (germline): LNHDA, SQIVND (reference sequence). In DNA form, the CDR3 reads TGTGCCAGTAGTCCAGACAGGGGGATGACTCAGCCCCAGCATTTT. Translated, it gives CASSPDRGMTQPQHF.

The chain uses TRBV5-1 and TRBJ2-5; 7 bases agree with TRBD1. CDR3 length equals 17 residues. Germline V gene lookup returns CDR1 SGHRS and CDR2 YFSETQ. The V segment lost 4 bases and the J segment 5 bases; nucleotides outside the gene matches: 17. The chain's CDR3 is CASSPRQGIPAKETQYF. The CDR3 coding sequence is TGCGCCAGCAGCCCCAGACAGGGAATACCCGCCAAGGAGACCCAGTACTTC.

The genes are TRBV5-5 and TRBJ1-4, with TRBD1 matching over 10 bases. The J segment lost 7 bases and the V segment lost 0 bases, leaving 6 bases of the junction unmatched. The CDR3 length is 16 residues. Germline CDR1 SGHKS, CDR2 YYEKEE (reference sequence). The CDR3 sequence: CASSLASGTGVEKLFF. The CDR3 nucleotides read TGTGCCAGCAGCTTGGCCAGCGGGACAGGGGTTGAAAAACTGTTTTTT.

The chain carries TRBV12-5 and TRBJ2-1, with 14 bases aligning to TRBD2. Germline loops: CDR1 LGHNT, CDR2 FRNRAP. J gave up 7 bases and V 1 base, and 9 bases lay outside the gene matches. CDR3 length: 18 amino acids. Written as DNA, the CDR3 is TGTGCTAGTGGTTTGGCCCCGGGGACTAGCGGGAGAGAGAATGAGCAGTTCTTC. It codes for CASGLAPGTSGRENEQFF.

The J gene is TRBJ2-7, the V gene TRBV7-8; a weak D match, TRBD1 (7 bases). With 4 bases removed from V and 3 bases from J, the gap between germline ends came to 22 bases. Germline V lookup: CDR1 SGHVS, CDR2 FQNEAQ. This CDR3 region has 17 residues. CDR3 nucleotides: TGTGCCAGCAGCTCCCGGGGACTCAGGGGGGCCCTCTACGAGCAGTACTTC. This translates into CASSSRGLRGALYEQYF.

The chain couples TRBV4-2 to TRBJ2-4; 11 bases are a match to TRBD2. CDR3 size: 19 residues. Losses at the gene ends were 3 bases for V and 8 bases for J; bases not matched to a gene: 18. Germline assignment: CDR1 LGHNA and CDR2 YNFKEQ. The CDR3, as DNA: TGTGCCAGCAGCCAGGTGCTTACTAGCGGGAGAGGTTTGTTGGACATTCAGTACTTC. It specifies CASSQVLTSGRGLLDIQYF.

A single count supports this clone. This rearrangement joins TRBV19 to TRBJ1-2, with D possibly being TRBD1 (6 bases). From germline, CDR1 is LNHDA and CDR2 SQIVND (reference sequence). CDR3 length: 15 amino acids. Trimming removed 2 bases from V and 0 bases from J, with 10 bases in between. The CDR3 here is CASSISDSTNYGYTF. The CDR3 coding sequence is TGTGCCAGTAGTATATCGGACAGCACTAACTATGGCTACACCTTC.

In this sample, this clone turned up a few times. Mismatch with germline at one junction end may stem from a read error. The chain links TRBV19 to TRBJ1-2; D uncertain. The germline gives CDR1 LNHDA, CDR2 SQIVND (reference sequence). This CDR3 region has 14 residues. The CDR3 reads CASSINSGPAAWAF. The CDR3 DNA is TGTGCCAGTAGTATTAACAGCGGCCCGGCGGCTTGGGCCTTC.

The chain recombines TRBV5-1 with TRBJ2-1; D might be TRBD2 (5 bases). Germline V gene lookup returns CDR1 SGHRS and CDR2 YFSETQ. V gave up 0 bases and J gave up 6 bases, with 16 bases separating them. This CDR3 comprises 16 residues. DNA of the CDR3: TGCGCCAGCAGCTTGGGCCCTGGGAGCGGAACCAATGAGCAGTTCTTC. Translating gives CASSLGPGSGTNEQFF.